Below are 28 T cell receptor beta chains sequenced from a single sample in a study of blood T cell repertoires in COVID-19 (dated by TCRdb to 2019 to 2021). To prepare the library, the immunoSEQ multiplex PCR assay was applied. This is the immuneACCESS table as TCRdb keeps it, with only in-frame sequences that have V and J called. A part of the clones is gone; compared with another copy, unresolved V genes explain less than half, and the rest is unexplained. Recorded for this sample are around 94,000 clones; 86% of them occurred a single time. The ten largest clones add up to about 1.7% of the sample. Sequenced sample: peripheral blood. The receptors were gathered from a man older than 75 with acute or convalescent COVID-19.

The chain links TRBV7-3 to TRBJ2-2; no reliable D call. CDR1 is SGHTA, CDR2 FQGTGA, per germline. The CDR3 length is 19 residues. V was cut by 1 base and J by 2 bases, with 20 bases left in between. This CDR3 is CASSLRAAKTAQNTGELFF. The CDR3 bases are TGTGCCAGCAGCTTAAGGGCAGCTAAAACTGCCCAAAACACCGGGGAGCTGTTTTTT.

The rearrangement uses TRBV6-2 or TRBV6-3 and TRBJ1-1; tentatively, D is TRBD1 (5 bases). V dropped 4 bases and J dropped 5 bases, with 17 bases sitting between them. Germline V gives CDR1 MNHEY, CDR2 SVGEGT. This CDR3 region has 15 residues. DNA for the CDR3: TGTGCCAGCAGTTCCCTAACGGGGGGTAGAACTGAAGCTTTCTTT. Encoded protein: CASSSLTGGRTEAFF.

The genes are TRBV19 and TRBJ2-3; perhaps TRBD1 as D (6 bases). Per the germline V gene, CDR1 is LNHDA and CDR2 is SQIVND (reference sequence). The CDR3 has 15 residues. The V end was cut by 6 bases, the J end by 2 bases, with 15 bases between. The CDR3 spells CASRPIGGVTDTQYF. The CDR3 nucleotides are TGTGCCAGTAGACCGATAGGGGGAGTCACAGATACGCAGTATTTT.

V gene TRBV30 combines with J gene TRBJ1-6; 7 bases are a match to TRBD1. CDR1 and CDR2 from the germline V gene are GTSNPN and SVGIG (reference sequence). The CDR3 totals 16 residues. V trimming: 2 bases; J trimming: 8 bases; junction bases outside the gene matches: 12. The CDR3 sequence: CAWSITPTGPDSPLHF. The CDR3 nucleotides read TGTGCCTGGAGTATAACACCGACAGGGCCTGATTCACCCCTCCACTTT.

This chain connects TRBV28 to TRBJ1-6, with D unclear. CDR1 is MDHEN and CDR2 is SYDVKM in the germline V gene. V lost 1 base, J lost 0 bases, and 13 bases lay in between. The CDR3 runs to 18 residues. The CDR3: CASSLSFRGSSYNSPLHF. Written as DNA, the CDR3 is TGTGCCAGCAGTTTATCTTTCCGGGGTAGCTCCTATAATTCACCCCTCCACTTT.

This clone was counted only a few times. The chain has TRBV6-1 and TRBJ2-3; TRBD1 matches 9 bases. Losses at the gene ends were 3 bases for V and 4 bases for J; bases not matched to a gene: 5. This CDR3 region has 15 residues. The germline gives CDR1 MNHNS, CDR2 SASEGT. The CDR3 DNA reads TGTGCCAGCAGTGACCTGGGACAGGGCCCAGATACGCAGTATTTT. Its translation is CASSDLGQGPDTQYF.

This clone was picked up a small number of times. The rearrangement joins TRBV10-2 to TRBJ2-1; weak D call: TRBD2 (6 bases). The germline gives CDR1 WSHSY, CDR2 SAAADI. The V gene lost 10 bases and the J gene lost 8 bases, with 18 bases spanning the gap. The CDR3 loop spans 13 amino acids. This chain's CDR3 is CAISPGVWDEQFF. Written as DNA, the CDR3 is TGCGCCATCTCCCCGGGGGTCTGGGATGAGCAGTTCTTC.

The chain joins TRBV5-1 to TRBJ2-3; 9 bases fit TRBD2. CDR3 length: 14 amino acids. Per the germline V gene, CDR1 is SGHRS and CDR2 is YFSETQ. Germline trimming cut 4 bases from V and 5 bases from J; bases unmatched to any gene: 5. CDR3 nucleotide sequence: TGCGCCAGCAGCCCTAGCGGGATTGGAGATACGCAGTATTTT. Amino acids: CASSPSGIGDTQYF. The full variable domain, completed using reference TRBV5-1 and TRBJ2-3, is KAGVTQTPRYLIKTRGQQVTLSCSPISGHRSVSWYQQTPGQGLQFLFEYFSETQRNKGNFPGRFSGRQFSNSRSEMNVSTLELGDSALYLCASSPSGIGDTQYFGPGTRLTVL.

Only one count was recorded for this clone. The genes are TRBV6-5 and TRBJ1-2, with D possibly matching TRBD1 (5 bases). Germline loops: CDR1 MNHEY, CDR2 SVGAGI. V was clipped by 6 bases and J by 5 bases, with 13 bases between them. This CDR3 comprises 13 residues. The CDR3 region has the DNA TGTGCCAGCAGAAACGGGGGAGGGTATGGCTACACCTTC. Its translation is CASRNGGGYGYTF.

This clone was observed once. The chain employs TRBV25-1 and TRBJ2-7, with a tentative D call TRBD2 (5 bases). Trimming took 2 bases from V and 3 from J, leaving 8 bases between them. The CDR3 extends over 13 amino acids. Germline V gene lookup returns CDR1 MGHDK and CDR2 SYGVNS. CDR3: CASSEVANYEQYF. In nucleotides, the CDR3 is TGTGCCAGCAGTGAAGTAGCGAACTACGAGCAGTACTTC.

This chain connects TRBV6-2 or TRBV6-3 to TRBJ1-1; D remains unclear. Trimming took off 7 bases at V and 0 bases at J, with 18 bases between the two ends. This CDR3 contains 16 residues. Germline-derived CDR1 and CDR2 are MNHEY and SVGEGT. The CDR3, as DNA: TGTGCCAGCACCCCATTAGAACCCCGTATGAACACTGAAGCTTTCTTT. It is translated as CASTPLEPRMNTEAFF.

This clone was counted only a few times. V and J are TRBV7-9 and TRBJ1-5, with 9 bases fitting TRBD1. Germline CDR1 and CDR2: SEHNR and FQNEAQ (reference sequence). V was pared by 5 bases and J by 3 bases, with 5 bases of the junction left unmatched. This CDR3 is built from 15 residues. The CDR3 sequence: CASSQTGGFNQPQHF. In DNA, the CDR3 is TGTGCCAGCAGCCAGACAGGGGGATTCAATCAGCCCCAGCATTTT.

J is TRBJ2-2 and V is TRBV7-2; D perhaps matches TRBD2 (6 bases). This CDR3 has 15 amino acids. Germline CDR1 SGHTA, CDR2 FQGNSA. With 4 bases removed from V and 4 bases from J, the gap between germline ends came to 13 bases. The CDR3 reads CASSSPSTSTGELFF. Here the CDR3 DNA reads TGTGCCAGCAGCTCGCCCTCGACTAGCACCGGGGAGCTGTTTTTT. The whole variable domain, filled in from reference TRBV7-2 and TRBJ2-2, reads GAGVSQSPSNKVTEKGKDVELRCDPISGHTALYWYRQSLGQGLEFLIYFQGNSAPDKSGLPSDRFSAERTGGSVSTLTIQRTQQEDSAVYLCASSSPSTSTGELFFGEGSRLTVL.

The chain carries TRBV28 and TRBJ1-3, with TRBD1 matching 9 bases. Germline assignment: CDR1 MDHEN and CDR2 SYDVKM. Trimming took 8 bases from V and 0 from J; bases not matched to a gene: 11. The CDR3 has 17 residues. The CDR3 loop reads CASLPGGQGNSGNTIYF. CDR3 bases: TGTGCCAGCCTCCCCGGGGGACAGGGCAACTCTGGAAACACCATATATTTT.

In its sample, this clone was seen once. This chain links TRBV5-1 with TRBJ2-2; D unclear. The germline V and J ends were trimmed by 0 bases and 0 bases, with 12 bases remaining between them. There are 17 residues in the CDR3. Germline CDR1 SGHRS, CDR2 YFSETQ. The CDR3, as DNA: TGCGCCAGCAGCTTGGTCGGCGGAGCTACGAACACCGGGGAGCTGTTTTTT. Translation: CASSLVGGATNTGELFF.

The chain has TRBV6-6 and TRBJ2-2; D might be TRBD1 (6 bases). Germline CDR1 is MNHNY and CDR2 is SVGAGI (reference sequence). Trimming removed 3 bases at V and 7 bases at J, with 12 bases between. The CDR3 is 14 residues long. For the CDR3, the DNA is TGTGCCAGCAGTTATGGGCAGGGGCGCGGGGAGCTGTTTTTT. This sequence encodes CASSYGQGRGELFF.

The chain links TRBV11-2 to TRBJ2-4, with D possibly matching TRBD2 (5 bases). Trimming cost V 1 base and J 15 bases, with 10 bases left between them. This CDR3 spans 11 amino acids. Germline assignment: CDR1 SGHAT and CDR2 FQNNGV. CDR3 loop: CASSLGERMYF. CDR3 in DNA: TGTGCCAGCAGCTTAGGGGAGCGTATGTACTTC.

This clone was seen a single time. The chain joins TRBV5-1 to TRBJ2-3; no firm D call. V lost 0 bases and J 0 bases, leaving 11 bases between the germline ends. Germline CDR1 SGHRS, CDR2 YFSETQ. CDR3 length equals 16 residues. CDR3 region: CASSLVGFSSTDTQYF. The CDR3 coding sequence is TGCGCCAGCAGCTTGGTTGGCTTCTCTAGCACAGATACGCAGTATTTT.

The chain uses TRBV7-9 and TRBJ1-4; D is uncertain. This CDR3 is 13 amino acids long. The V end was cut by 1 base, the J end by 7 bases, with 7 bases between. The V gene's germline CDR1 is SEHNR and CDR2 FQNEAQ (reference sequence). The CDR3: CASSLGTSEKLFF. CDR3 bases: TGTGCCAGCAGCTTAGGCACGAGTGAAAAACTGTTTTTT.

The V gene is TRBV11-2, the J gene TRBJ2-1; 8 positions agree with TRBD2. Germline loops: CDR1 SGHAT, CDR2 FQNNGV. This CDR3 comprises 13 residues. J gave up 15 bases and V 5 bases, and 12 bases lay outside the gene matches. CDR3 in DNA: TGTGCCAGCAGCCGACAGTGGCGGGAGGAGTTGTTCTTC. It translates to CASSRQWREELFF. Looking up the rest from reference TRBV11-2 and TRBJ2-1 gives the full variable domain: EAGVAQSPRYKIIEKRQSVAFWCNPISGHATLYWYQQILGQGPKLLIQFQNNGVVDDSQLPKDRFSAERLKGVDSTLKIQPAKLEDSAVYLCASSRQWREELFFGPGTRLTVL.

The J gene is TRBJ2-2, the V gene TRBV3-1 (or the pseudogene TRBV3-2); 7 nucleotides line up with TRBD1. Losses at the gene ends were 3 bases for V and 2 bases for J; bases not matched to a gene: 9. CDR1 LGHDT and CDR2 YNNKEL come from the germline V gene (reference sequence). The CDR3 has 17 amino acids. DNA of the CDR3: TGTGCCAGCAGCCAGCCCGCGACAGGGAGAAACACCGGGGAGCTGTTTTTT. Its protein product is CASSQPATGRNTGELFF.

V and J are TRBV19 and TRBJ2-7; TRBD1 matches 9 bases. V lost 4 bases and J lost 2; bases outside the gene matches: 6. There are 15 residues in the CDR3. Germline loops: CDR1 LNHDA, CDR2 SQIVND (reference sequence). The CDR3 region is CASSRATGGTYEQYF. The CDR3 DNA reads TGTGCCAGTAGTAGGGCGACAGGGGGTACCTACGAGCAGTACTTC.

The V and J genes are TRBV7-2 and TRBJ2-1; D is undetermined. The CDR3 consists of 15 residues. Germline V lookup: CDR1 SGHTA, CDR2 FQGNSA. V lost 2 bases, J lost 3 bases, and 11 bases lay in between. The CDR3 nucleotides are TGTGCCAGCAGCTTAAGTTCTAGTAACTACAATGAGCAGTTCTTC. This gives the protein CASSLSSSNYNEQFF.

The chain has TRBV5-6 and TRBJ1-2, with TRBD1 as a possible D gene (6 bases). This CDR3 is built from 15 residues. Germline CDR1 and CDR2: SGHDT and YYEEEE. Trimming removed 3 bases from V and 2 bases from J, with 14 bases in between. DNA for the CDR3: TGTGCCAGCAGCTCCGGACAGATCGGGAACTATGGCTACACCTTC. Translated: CASSSGQIGNYGYTF.

The chain joins TRBV27 to TRBJ2-2, with TRBD1 matching over 7 bases. The germline V gene encodes CDR1 MNHEY and CDR2 SMNVEV (reference sequence). The CDR3 loop spans 14 amino acids. V dropped 6 bases and J dropped 3; count of bases not matched to a gene: 4. The DNA of the CDR3 is TGTGCCAGCAGGTACAGGGGTGACACCGGGGAGCTGTTTTTT. Residues: CASRYRGDTGELFF.

The V call is TRBV25-1, the J call TRBJ2-1, with 8 bases lining up with TRBD2. The CDR3 is 15 amino acids. V was clipped by 3 bases and J by 7 bases; unmatched bases: 8. Germline V gene lookup returns CDR1 MGHDK and CDR2 SYGVNS. In DNA, the CDR3 is TGTGCCAGCAGTGATACAGGGAGCGGGAGTAATGAGCAGTTCTTC. Encoded protein: CASSDTGSGSNEQFF.

The chain has TRBV5-1 and TRBJ2-3; TRBD2 matches at 16 bases. CDR3 length: 19 residues. The ends lost 0 bases at V and 1 base at J; junction bases unmatched: 5. Germline-derived CDR1 and CDR2 are SGHRS and YFSETQ. CDR3 DNA: TGCGCCAGCAGCTTGGATGGGACTAGCGGGAGGGGTCGCACAGATACGCAGTATTTT. Translated, it gives CASSLDGTSGRGRTDTQYF.

The V gene is TRBV29-1, the J gene TRBJ1-4; D is undetermined. Germline V lookup: CDR1 SQVTM, CDR2 ANQGSEA. V lost 4 bases and J lost 8, with 14 bases in between. CDR3 length equals 13 residues. CDR3 region: CSVAGTFGEKLFF. CDR3 nucleotides: TGCAGCGTTGCTGGAACGTTCGGGGAAAAACTGTTTTTT.